Sequencing of this T cell receptor (beta chain) was carried out in a study of T-cell memory formation after mild COVID-19. On this clonotype itself: Its antigen is undetermined.

This CDR3 comprises 10 residues. Trimming stripped 2 bases from V and 11 bases from J, with 7 bases between. Per the germline V gene, CDR1 is MNHEY and CDR2 is SMNVEV (reference sequence). Study-wide findings and caveats: CD4+ clones that contracted lay mainly in CM and EM; CD8+ ones lay in EMRA.

One entry per CDR3 protein results from TCRdb running MiXCR on the 5' RACE reads. The sample includes around 390,000 distinct CDR3 sequences, 16% seen only once; the top ten take 20% to 25%. This sequence originates from a man between 18 and 35 years old who had mild COVID-19 (a few samples of this study predate the infection). Cell type and time point are not known. Sequenced input: PBMCs or a T cell subset sorted from them (not recorded which). V and J are TRBV27 and TRBJ2-7, with D maybe TRBD2 (5 bases). In DNA form, the CDR3 reads TGTGCCAGCAGTTTAGAGGGAAAGTACTTC. Protein product: CASSLEGKYF.